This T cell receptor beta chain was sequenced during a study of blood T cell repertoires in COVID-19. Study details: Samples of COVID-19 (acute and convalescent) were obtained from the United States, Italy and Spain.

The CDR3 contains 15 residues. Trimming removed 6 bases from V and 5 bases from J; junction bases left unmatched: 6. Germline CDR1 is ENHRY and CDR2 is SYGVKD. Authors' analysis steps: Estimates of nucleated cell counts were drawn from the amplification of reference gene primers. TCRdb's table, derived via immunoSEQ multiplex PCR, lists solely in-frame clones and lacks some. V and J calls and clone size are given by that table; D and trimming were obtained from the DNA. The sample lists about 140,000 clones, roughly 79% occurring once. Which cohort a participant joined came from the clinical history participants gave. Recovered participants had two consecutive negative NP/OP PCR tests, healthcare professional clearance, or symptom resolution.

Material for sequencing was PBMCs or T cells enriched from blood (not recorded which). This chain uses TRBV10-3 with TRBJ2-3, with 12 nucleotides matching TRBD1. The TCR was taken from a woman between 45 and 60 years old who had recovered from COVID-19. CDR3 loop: CAISAGTGGIDTQYF. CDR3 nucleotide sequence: TGTGCCATCAGCGCCGGGACAGGGGGCATAGATACGCAGTATTTT.